The 16 T cell receptor beta chains reported below all come from one sample, sequenced in a study of blood T cell repertoires in COVID-19. Libraries were prepared by immunoSEQ multiplex PCR; TCRdb keeps only in-frame clonotypes and omits some of them. Altogether about 160,000 clones are present, approximately 84% being singletons, with the ten largest covering roughly 1%. Sequencing was carried out using peripheral blood. These receptors were obtained from a man aged 40-49 years with acute or convalescent COVID-19.

In its sample, this clone was seen once. This sequence joins TRBV7-3 and TRBJ2-2, with 10 bases fitting TRBD1. With 3 bases clipped from V and 5 bases from J, the junction kept 0 bases outside the gene matches. CDR1 is SGHTA and CDR2 is FQGTGA in the germline V gene. This CDR3 is 14 amino acids long. CDR3 in amino acids: CASSLGQGTGELFF. CDR3 DNA: TGTGCCAGCAGCTTGGGACAGGGGACCGGGGAGCTGTTTTTT.

The rearrangement joins TRBV9 to TRBJ2-7; 10 bases match TRBD1. The V gene's germline CDR1 is SGDLS and CDR2 YYNGEE. This CDR3 is 16 amino acids long. V gave up 3 bases and J gave up 3 bases; unmatched junction bases: 9. The CDR3 loop is CASSAGGTGEVYEQYF. The CDR3 DNA reads TGTGCCAGCAGCGCGGGCGGGACAGGGGAAGTCTACGAGCAGTACTTC.

The chain joins TRBV27 to TRBJ2-5, with 13 nucleotides matching TRBD2. The germline V gene has CDR1 MNHEY and CDR2 SMNVEV (reference sequence). The CDR3 runs to 16 residues. V lost 2 bases to trimming and J lost 5 bases; unmatched junction nucleotides: 5. The CDR3 region is CASSLTSGGAGETQYF. The CDR3 nucleotides are TGTGCCAGCAGTTTAACTAGCGGGGGGGCCGGTGAGACCCAGTACTTC.

This sequence joins TRBV7-8 and TRBJ1-5; D possibly corresponds to TRBD1 (6 bases). With 3 bases removed from V and 4 bases from J, the gap between germline ends came to 7 bases. Germline V CDR1 and CDR2: SGHVS, FQNEAQ. The CDR3 covers 13 residues. The CDR3 DNA reads as TGTGCCAGCAGCTTGAGGGGGAATCAGCCCCAGCATTTT. This translates into CASSLRGNQPQHF.

This clone was detected only once. This chain links TRBV3-1 (or the pseudogene TRBV3-2) with TRBJ2-7; no definite D call. The ends were cut back, 1 base at V and 6 bases at J, with 10 bases in the middle. CDR1 and CDR2 from the germline V gene are LGHDT and YNNKEL (reference sequence). The length of the CDR3 is 13 residues. This CDR3 is CASSQAGPIEQYF. The CDR3 DNA reads as TGTGCCAGCAGCCAAGCGGGTCCGATCGAGCAGTACTTC.

This clone was detected once. The chain combines TRBV7-2 with TRBJ1-1; 10 bases align to TRBD1. Germline V gene data show CDR1 as SGHTA and CDR2 as FQGNSA. The V and J ends lost 5 bases and 5 bases, in that order; junction bases with no gene match: 5. This CDR3 spans 14 amino acids. The CDR3 nucleotides are TGTGCCAGCAGCCAGAGACAGGGGGCTACTGAAGCTTTCTTT. It encodes CASSQRQGATEAFF. The variable domain in full, with the rest retrieved from reference TRBV7-2 and TRBJ1-1, is GAGVSQSPSNKVTEKGKDVELRCDPISGHTALYWYRQSLGQGLEFLIYFQGNSAPDKSGLPSDRFSAERTGGSVSTLTIQRTQQEDSAVYLCASSQRQGATEAFFGQGTRLTVV.

The chain carries TRBV5-1 and TRBJ2-3; perhaps TRBD1 as D (6 bases). Per the germline V gene, CDR1 is SGHRS and CDR2 is YFSETQ. The CDR3 runs 15 residues. The V and J ends lost 4 bases and 2 bases respectively, with 14 bases between them. The DNA of the CDR3 is TGCGCCAGCAGCAAGGACAGAGGAGACACAGATACGCAGTATTTT. Translation gives CASSKDRGDTDTQYF.

The rearrangement uses TRBV5-6 and TRBJ2-5; D may be TRBD2 (6 bases). Between the trimmed V and J ends, which lost 0 bases and 1 base, there was a span of 7 bases. The CDR3 has 14 residues. Germline V gives CDR1 SGHDT, CDR2 YYEEEE. CDR3 bases: TGTGCCAGCAGCTTGGGGAGGGCCCAAGAGACCCAGTACTTC. As protein: CASSLGRAQETQYF.

Only one count was recorded for this clone. The rearrangement uses TRBV24-1 and TRBJ2-5; 8 bases are shared with TRBD1. Germline V gene lookup returns CDR1 KGHDR and CDR2 SFDVKD. The CDR3 spans 18 residues. V was pared by 0 bases and J by 5 bases, with 13 bases of the junction left unmatched. CDR3 region: CATSDLFGGDRYSETQYF. The CDR3 DNA sequence: TGTGCCACCAGTGATTTGTTTGGAGGGGACAGGTATTCGGAGACCCAGTACTTC.

V gene TRBV7-2 combines with J gene TRBJ2-2; 12 nucleotides line up with TRBD2. CDR1 and CDR2 (germline): SGHTA, FQGNSA. The CDR3 is 17 residues long. Germline trimming cut 1 base from V and 5 bases from J; bases unmatched to any gene: 5. The CDR3 coding sequence is TGTGCCAGCAGCTTAGGCGGACTAGCGGGGATAACCGGGGAGCTGTTTTTT. Translated, it gives CASSLGGLAGITGELFF.

The chain joins TRBV9 to TRBJ2-2; D unresolved. CDR1 is SGDLS, CDR2 YYNGEE, per germline. V dropped 0 bases and J dropped 7 bases, with 4 bases sitting between them. The CDR3 has 12 amino acids. CDR3 region: CASSVAFGELFF. CDR3 DNA: TGTGCCAGCAGCGTAGCTTTCGGGGAGCTGTTTTTT. The complete variable domain, with remaining parts taken from reference TRBV9 and TRBJ2-2, reads DSGVTQTPKHLITATGQRVTLRCSPRSGDLSVYWYQQSLDQGLQFLIQYYNGEERAKGNILERFSAQQFPDLHSELNLSSLELGDSALYFCASSVAFGELFFGEGSRLTVL.

This chain joins TRBV6-5 and TRBJ1-1; D gene ambiguous. The ends were cut back, 2 bases at V and 1 base at J, with 11 bases in the middle. The CDR3 is made up of 15 amino acids. CDR1 is MNHEY, CDR2 SVGAGI, per germline. CDR3 DNA: TGTGCCAGCAGTTACCTTTCCTCAGGGAACACTGAAGCTTTCTTT. Translation gives CASSYLSSGNTEAFF.

The V and J genes are TRBV6-5 and TRBJ2-5, with TRBD2 matching 11 bases. The CDR3 spans 15 residues. The germline V gene encodes CDR1 MNHEY and CDR2 SVGAGI. V shed 5 bases and J 4 bases; nucleotides not matched to a gene: 6. Here the CDR3 DNA reads TGTGCCAGCAGTATACTAGCGGGGGCGCGAGAGACCCAGTACTTC. It specifies CASSILAGARETQYF.

The chain employs TRBV12-3 or TRBV12-4 and TRBJ1-4; weak D call: TRBD1 (5 bases). The CDR3 length is 12 residues. The ends were cut back, 5 bases at V and 5 bases at J, with 6 bases in the middle. The CDR3 DNA reads TGTGCCAGCAGTCAGGGAAATGAAAAACTGTTTTTT. The encoded protein is CASSQGNEKLFF.

The chain couples TRBV19 to TRBJ2-1, with TRBD1 matching 7 bases. Losses at the gene ends were 6 bases for V and 7 bases for J; bases not matched to a gene: 9. Germline V lookup: CDR1 LNHDA, CDR2 SQIVND (reference sequence). The CDR3 covers 14 residues. The CDR3 sequence: CASSDRVLKNEQFF. CDR3 nucleotide sequence: TGTGCCAGTAGCGACAGGGTTTTGAAAAATGAGCAGTTCTTC.

The gene calls are TRBV19 and TRBJ1-1; D gene unclear. Trimming removed 5 bases from V and 0 bases from J, with 10 bases in between. CDR1 is LNHDA, CDR2 SQIVND, per germline (reference sequence). The CDR3 extends over 14 amino acids. The CDR3 bases are TGTGCCAGTAGTTTTCTCCCGTTGAACACTGAAGCTTTCTTT. Translation gives CASSFLPLNTEAFF. Complete variable domain (other parts from reference TRBV19 and TRBJ1-1): DGGITQSPKYLFRKEGQNVTLSCEQNLNHDAMYWYRQDPGQGLRLIYYSQIVNDFQKGDIAEGYSVSREKKESFPLTVTSAQKNPTAFYLCASSFLPLNTEAFFGQGTRLTVV.